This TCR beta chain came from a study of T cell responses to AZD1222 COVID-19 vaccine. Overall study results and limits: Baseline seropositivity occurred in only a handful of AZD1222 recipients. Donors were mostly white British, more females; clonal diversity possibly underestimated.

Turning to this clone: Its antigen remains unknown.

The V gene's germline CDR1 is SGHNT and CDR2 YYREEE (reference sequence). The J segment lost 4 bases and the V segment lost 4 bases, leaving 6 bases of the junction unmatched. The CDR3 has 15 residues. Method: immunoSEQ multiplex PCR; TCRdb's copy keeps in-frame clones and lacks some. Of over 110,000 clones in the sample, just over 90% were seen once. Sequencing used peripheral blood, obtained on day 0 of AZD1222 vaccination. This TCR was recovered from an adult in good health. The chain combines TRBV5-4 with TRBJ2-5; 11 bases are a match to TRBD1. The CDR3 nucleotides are TGTGCCAGCAGCACGGGACAGGGGGAGAGAGAGACCCAGTACTTC. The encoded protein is CASSTGQGERETQYF.